This TCR beta chain was found in a study of identical twins. Whole-study results and caveats: The conclusions drew on cross-sectional statistical analysis instead of tracking the same donors.

There are many counts of this clonotype. Its antigen is unidentified. A universal primer site was incorporated via template switching, and the cDNA contained unique molecular identifiers. Each CDR3 protein is one row after TCRdb ran MiXCR on the 5' RACE reads. The repertoire includes approximately 700,000 distinct CDR3 sequences, roughly 6.2% of them detected once, and 1.5% to 2% sits in the top ten. Among all donors, each was a healthy Caucasian. V dropped 6 bases and J dropped 5 bases, with 14 bases sitting between them. Germline CDR1 and CDR2: SGHRS and YFSETQ. This CDR3 contains 14 residues. The source material was naive T cells sorted from blood. The TCR was taken from a man aged 18 to 29 in good health. The chain joins TRBV5-1 to TRBJ2-2; D possibly corresponds to TRBD1 (6 bases). The CDR3 sequence: CASTRTAGTGELFF. DNA for the CDR3: TGCGCCAGCACCCGGACAGCTGGAACCGGGGAGCTGTTTTTT. Supplemented by reference TRBV5-1 and TRBJ2-2, the full variable domain reads KAGVTQTPRYLIKTRGQQVTLSCSPISGHRSVSWYQQTPGQGLQFLFEYFSETQRNKGNFPGRFSGRQFSNSRSEMNVSTLELGDSALYLCASTRTAGTGELFFGEGSRLTVL.